The sample holds a few counts of the clone carrying this T cell receptor beta chain. The TCR library protocol attached unique molecular identifiers to the individual cDNA molecules. TCRdb analysed the 5' RACE reads with MiXCR anew, one entry per CDR3 protein. The sample gives roughly 50,000 distinct CDR3 sequences, around 8% of which show up once; about 9.4% is in the top ten. This sample stems from a study of early T cells in non-severe SARS-CoV-2 infection. About the research overall: Sequencing used unsorted whole-blood bulk RNA, so chains lack pairing.

Germline V gene lookup returns CDR1 SGHRS and CDR2 YFSETQ. V gave up 4 bases and J gave up 0 bases; unmatched junction bases: 4. CDR3 length equals 15 residues. This receptor was identified in an adult who was a healthcare worker with PCR-confirmed SARS-CoV-2 infection or an uninfected control (not recorded which). Sequences were obtained from whole blood. V usage is TRBV5-1 and J usage is TRBJ2-1, with 7 bases aligning to TRBD1. The CDR3 DNA reads as TGCGCCAGCAGCGACAGGGCCAGCTCCTACAATGAGCAGTTCTTC. The encoded protein is CASSDRASSYNEQFF.